This TCR beta chain was identified in a study of blood T cell repertoires in COVID-19. Looking at the study overall: Both acute and convalescent COVID-19 samples were obtained from the United States, Italy and Spain. Sample material is recorded as cDNA or gDNA derived from T cells, B-cell-depleted T cells, or PBMCs.

In the source study's methods: Amplified reference gene primers provided the basis for estimating nucleated cell counts. Sequencing was performed with immunoSEQ multiplex PCR; in TCRdb, only in-frame clones are kept and a portion is missing. The V and J calls and clone size are taken from that table; D and trimming were inferred from the DNA. The table shows 57,000 or so clones, with about 85% occurring only once. The CDR3 spans 18 residues. Per germline, CDR1 MDHEN and CDR2 SYDVKM. Trimming took off 3 bases at V and 4 bases at J, with 25 bases between the two ends. The sequenced material came from peripheral blood. This chain connects TRBV28 to TRBJ2-7; D is possibly TRBD1 (5 bases). This receptor was taken from a man between 65 and 85 years old with acute or convalescent COVID-19. For the CDR3, the DNA is TGTGCCAGCAGTTTTTCACCAGGTTTAGGGGCCCTGGGGTACGAGCAGTACTTC. This translates into CASSFSPGLGALGYEQYF.